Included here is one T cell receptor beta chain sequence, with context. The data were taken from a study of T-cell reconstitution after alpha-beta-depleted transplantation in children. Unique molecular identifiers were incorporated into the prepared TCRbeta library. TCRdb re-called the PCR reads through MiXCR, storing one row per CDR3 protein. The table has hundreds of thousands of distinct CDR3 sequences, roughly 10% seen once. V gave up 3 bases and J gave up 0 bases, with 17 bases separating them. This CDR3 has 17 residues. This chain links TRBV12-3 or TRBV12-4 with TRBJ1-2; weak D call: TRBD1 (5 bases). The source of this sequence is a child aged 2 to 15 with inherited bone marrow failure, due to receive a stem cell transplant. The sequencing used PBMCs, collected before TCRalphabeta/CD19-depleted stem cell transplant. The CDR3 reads CASSLFYGGGPNYGYTF. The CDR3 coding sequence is TGTGCCAGCAGTTTGTTCTACGGGGGAGGTCCTAACTATGGCTACACCTTC.